Below, one T cell receptor (beta chain) is given with its context. Authors' processing steps: Researchers report that nucleated cell counts were estimated from reference gene primer amplification. Profiling relied on immunoSEQ multiplex PCR, and the TCRdb table lists in-frame clones only, not all of them. V, J and clone size are taken as reported in that table, and D and trimming were inferred from the DNA itself. The repertoire holds roughly 280,000 clones, with 80% to 85% as singletons. This record comes from a study of blood T cell repertoires in COVID-19. Overall study context: Italy, Spain and the United States were the sources of the convalescent and acute COVID-19 samples. PBMCs, B-cell-depleted T cells, or T cells provided the cDNA or gDNA that made up the material.

The CDR3 has 16 amino acids. The trim removed 3 bases at V and 3 bases at J, leaving 3 bases unmatched. Germline V CDR1 and CDR2: LNHNV, YYDKDF (reference sequence). The rearrangement joins TRBV15 to TRBJ2-3, with TRBD2 matching over 13 bases. The TCR comes from a man between 60 and 75 years old with acute or convalescent COVID-19. Material for sequencing was peripheral blood. CDR3 DNA: TGTGCCACCAGCAGCCGACTAGCGGGAGGAACAGATACGCAGTATTTT. Translating gives CATSSRLAGGTDTQYF.